The entry below describes one T cell receptor beta chain. The antigen remains unidentified. This entry is derived from a study of beta chain features in type 1 diabetes. Regarding the study as a whole: Type 1 diabetes patients had TCRB CDR3s that were shorter (moderately but significantly so) in all four CD4+ subsets.

Every bit of the isolated RNA underwent reverse transcription, so sequencing read expressed TCRB transcripts. The method was immunoSEQ multiplex PCR; TCRdb's version includes in-frame clones alone and lacks a portion of them. There are around 300,000 clones in the sample; about 15% occur only once, and 0.015% to 0.017% lies in the top ten. This CDR3 contains 14 residues. Germline CDR1 SGHRS, CDR2 YFSETQ. The V end was cut by 0 bases, the J end by 4 bases, with 10 bases between. Sequencing was done on a sample of naive CD4+ T cells from blood. The J gene is TRBJ1-1, the V gene TRBV5-1, with D possibly being TRBD1 (5 bases). This TCR derives from a man between 18 and 35 years old with type 1 diabetes. The CDR3 loop is CASSLVGQGTEAFF. The CDR3 coding sequence is TGCGCCAGCAGCTTGGTAGGTCAGGGCACTGAAGCTTTCTTT.